A single sample is the source of the 28 T cell receptor beta chains below, sequenced in a study of blood T cell repertoires in COVID-19. Libraries were prepared by immunoSEQ multiplex PCR; TCRdb keeps only in-frame clonotypes and omits some of them. The table records 250,000 or so clones, about 90% of them present only once. The sequencing sample was made of PBMCs or T cells enriched from blood (not recorded which). All receptors derive from a woman aged 25 to 45 who had been exposed to COVID-19.

This sequence joins TRBV18 and TRBJ2-5, with D unclear. Germline assignment: CDR1 KGHSH and CDR2 LQKENI. CDR3 length equals 12 residues. Deletions cut 2 bases from V and 5 bases from J, with 6 bases between. The CDR3 bases are TGTGCCAGCTCACCATCCTTCGAGACCCAGTACTTC. It is translated as CASSPSFETQYF.

The chain joins TRBV28 to TRBJ2-7, with 7 positions matching TRBD1. From germline, CDR1 is MDHEN and CDR2 SYDVKM. Unmatched junction bases numbered 7, after V lost 3 bases and J lost 2 bases. The CDR3 contains 15 residues. DNA for the CDR3: TGTGCCAGCAGTTTCCAAGGACAGGCAACCTACGAGCAGTACTTC. It translates to CASSFQGQATYEQYF.

The table lists this clone with a count of one. The gene calls are TRBV27 and TRBJ1-2; 12 bases fit TRBD1. CDR1 is MNHEY and CDR2 is SMNVEV in the germline V gene (reference sequence). The V gene end was trimmed by 6 bases and the J gene end by 8 bases; junction bases not matched to a gene: 13. This CDR3 has 16 amino acids. In DNA form, the CDR3 reads TGTGCCAGCAGCTACCTGCCGGGACAGGGGGCGAAAGGCTACACCTTC. This codes for CASSYLPGQGAKGYTF.

The chain joins TRBV5-1 to TRBJ1-2; D perhaps matches TRBD1 (6 bases). The CDR3 length is 17 residues. Germline CDR1 and CDR2: SGHRS and YFSETQ. The V end lost 2 bases, the J end lost 4 bases, and 21 bases lay between the germline ends. The CDR3 reads CASSFNPYTGNLYGYTF. Written as DNA, the CDR3 is TGCGCCAGCAGCTTCAACCCCTACACAGGGAACCTCTATGGCTACACCTTC.

V gene TRBV2 combines with J gene TRBJ2-3, with 9 bases lining up with TRBD1. CDR3 length: 14 residues. Losses at the gene ends were 7 bases for V and 6 bases for J; bases not matched to a gene: 8. From germline, CDR1 is SNHLY and CDR2 FYNNEI. The CDR3 protein is CASMETGGLDTQYF. The CDR3 bases are TGTGCCAGCATGGAGACAGGGGGTCTGGATACGCAGTATTTT.

The chain links TRBV15 to TRBJ1-1; the D gene is possibly TRBD1 (5 bases). This CDR3 spans 15 amino acids. Germline V gene lookup returns CDR1 LNHNV and CDR2 YYDKDF (reference sequence). Trimming shortened V by 8 bases and J by 1 base, and 17 bases separated the two germline ends. The DNA for the CDR3 is TGTGCCACCTTGAAACACGGGGGTAGGAACACTGAAGCTTTCTTT. This encodes CATLKHGGRNTEAFF.

This chain joins TRBV5-1 and TRBJ1-6; D is undetermined. Trimming left V 0 bases short and J 14 bases short, with 15 bases between. This CDR3 region has 14 residues. Germline assignment: CDR1 SGHRS and CDR2 YFSETQ. CDR3 bases: TGCGCCAGCAGCTTGGGGCGGATATCGGAGGCCCTCCACTTT. Translated: CASSLGRISEALHF.

The V gene is TRBV5-6, the J gene TRBJ2-1; weak D call: TRBD2 (6 bases). In germline, CDR1 is SGHDT, CDR2 YYEEEE. The CDR3 is made up of 15 amino acids. Trimming pared 0 bases from V and 2 bases from J, leaving 9 bases between. The CDR3 spells CASSLVLATYNEQFF. The CDR3 DNA reads as TGTGCCAGCAGCTTGGTGCTAGCGACCTACAATGAGCAGTTCTTC.

V and J are TRBV27 and TRBJ1-6, with D possibly being TRBD1 (5 bases). V lost 3 bases and J lost 3, with 21 bases in between. Looked up from germline, CDR1 is MNHEY and CDR2 is SMNVEV (reference sequence). CDR3 length: 19 residues. In nucleotides, the CDR3 is TGTGCCAGCAGTTTCCCCGGTTTCGGGAGGGGAGACTATAATTCACCCCTCCACTTT. Translating it yields CASSFPGFGRGDYNSPLHF.

The V and J genes are TRBV5-1 and TRBJ1-1, with unresolved D. Germline values: CDR1 SGHRS, CDR2 YFSETQ. The CDR3 is 15 amino acids. Between the trimmed V and J ends, which lost 1 base and 5 bases, there was a span of 15 bases. CDR3 nucleotides: TGCGCCAGCAGCTTGTCGTCGGGAATTGATACTGAAGCTTTCTTT. Translation: CASSLSSGIDTEAFF.

The genes are TRBV4-1 and TRBJ1-2; weak D call: TRBD1 (5 bases). The CDR3 is 14 residues long. V dropped 1 base and J dropped 4 bases, with 10 bases sitting between them. Germline CDR1 is MGHRA and CDR2 is YSYEKL. The CDR3 sequence is CASSQGTGAYGYTF. The DNA for the CDR3 is TGCGCCAGCAGCCAAGGTACTGGGGCCTATGGCTACACCTTC.

The genes are TRBV5-6 and TRBJ1-2, with D unclear. Trimming removed 0 bases at V and 4 bases at J, with 7 bases between. The germline gives CDR1 SGHDT, CDR2 YYEEEE. The CDR3 length is 13 residues. The CDR3 coding sequence is TGTGCCAGCAGCTTGGGTGGCATCTATGGCTACACCTTC. Protein sequence: CASSLGGIYGYTF. The whole variable domain, remainder taken from reference TRBV5-6 and TRBJ1-2, is DAGVTQSPTHLIKTRGQQVTLRCSPKSGHDTVSWYQQALGQGPQFIFQYYEEEERQRGNFPDRFSGHQFPNYSSELNVNALLLGDSALYLCASSLGGIYGYTFGSGTRLTVV.

This clone was counted a single time. J is TRBJ2-6 and V is TRBV14; 8 nucleotides agree with TRBD1. The CDR3 is made up of 18 amino acids. J was trimmed by 2 bases and V by 4 bases; bases with no gene match: 10. Germline-derived CDR1 and CDR2 are SGHDN and FVKESK. Written as DNA, the CDR3 is TGTGCCAGCAGCCCCTGGACAGGGAGAGGGACTGGGGCCAACGTCCTGACTTTC. This codes for CASSPWTGRGTGANVLTF.

The chain recombines TRBV12-3 or TRBV12-4 with TRBJ1-1; weak D call: TRBD1 (5 bases). CDR3 length: 13 amino acids. Between the trimmed V and J ends, which lost 4 bases and 8 bases, there was a span of 14 bases. CDR3 in amino acids: CASSSLQGGEAFF. As DNA, the CDR3 is TGTGCCAGCAGTTCTCTCCAGGGTGGCGAAGCTTTCTTT.

This chain connects TRBV28 to TRBJ2-7, with 7 bases identical to TRBD2. The CDR3 runs 14 residues. V shed 2 bases and J 3 bases; nucleotides not matched to a gene: 4. In germline, CDR1 is MDHEN, CDR2 SYDVKM. The CDR3 reads CASSLGVAGYEQYF. CDR3 bases: TGTGCCAGCAGTTTAGGAGTAGCGGGCTACGAGCAGTACTTC.

A single count supports this clone. J is TRBJ1-6 and V is TRBV4-2, with D perhaps matching TRBD1 (6 bases). Per germline, CDR1 LGHNA and CDR2 YNFKEQ. With 3 bases removed from V and 9 bases from J, the gap between germline ends came to 15 bases. CDR3 length equals 15 residues. Here the CDR3 reads CASSHDPGQSSPLHF. DNA of the CDR3: TGTGCCAGCAGCCACGACCCTGGACAGTCTTCACCCCTCCACTTT.

The V and J genes are TRBV6-4 and TRBJ1-5, with a tentative D call TRBD1 (5 bases). CDR1 is MRHNA and CDR2 is SNTAGT in the germline V gene. V was trimmed by 4 bases and J by 0 bases, leaving 10 bases between them. This CDR3 is 15 amino acids long. CDR3 protein: CASSARDYSNQPQHF. In nucleotides, the CDR3 is TGTGCCAGCAGTGCCAGGGATTATAGCAATCAGCCCCAGCATTTT.

V usage is TRBV3-1 (or the pseudogene TRBV3-2) and J usage is TRBJ2-4, with 10 positions matching TRBD2. Germline values: CDR1 LGHDT, CDR2 YNNKEL (reference sequence). The CDR3 covers 17 residues. The V gene end was trimmed by 3 bases and the J gene end by 1 base; junction bases not matched to a gene: 6. CDR3 bases: TGTGCCAGCAGCCAGGGGGTAGCGGGAGGTGCCAAAAACATTCAGTACTTC. It encodes CASSQGVAGGAKNIQYF.

The V call is TRBV14, the J call TRBJ2-3, with a tentative D call TRBD1 (6 bases). Germline V gene data show CDR1 as SGHDN and CDR2 as FVKESK. V was trimmed by 4 bases and J by 2 bases, leaving 10 bases between them. This CDR3 comprises 14 residues. The CDR3 DNA sequence: TGTGCCAGCAGCCTACAGGGATCCACAGATACGCAGTATTTT. Its translation is CASSLQGSTDTQYF.

V and J are TRBV19 and TRBJ1-1; D unclear. This CDR3 contains 16 residues. Germline V gives CDR1 LNHDA, CDR2 SQIVND (reference sequence). V dropped 4 bases and J dropped 5 bases, with 20 bases sitting between them. Here the CDR3 DNA reads TGTGCCAGTAGTAGTCGCCGGGATCCGGTCGGAACTGAAGCTTTCTTT. It codes for CASSSRRDPVGTEAFF.

The chain joins TRBV6-6 to TRBJ1-2; 9 nucleotides line up with TRBD1. CDR3 length: 12 amino acids. Per the germline V gene, CDR1 is MNHNY and CDR2 is SVGAGI (reference sequence). J lost 7 bases, V lost 6 bases, and 3 bases had no gene match. CDR3: CASSRTGVGYTF. The DNA for the CDR3 is TGTGCCAGCAGCCGGACAGGGGTTGGCTACACCTTC.

This chain uses TRBV7-2 with TRBJ2-1; TRBD2 might be the D (6 bases). V was trimmed by 5 bases and J by 5 bases, leaving 22 bases between them. Per the germline V gene, CDR1 is SGHTA and CDR2 is FQGNSA. This CDR3 contains 17 residues. CDR3 region: CASSRGLGFKYNNEQFF. The CDR3 nucleotides read TGTGCCAGCAGCCGGGGGTTGGGTTTTAAGTATAACAATGAGCAGTTCTTC.

The chain joins TRBV18 to TRBJ2-2; 10 positions match TRBD2. Germline V gene data show CDR1 as KGHSH and CDR2 as LQKENI. The length of the CDR3 is 17 residues. J was trimmed by 2 bases and V by 1 base; bases with no gene match: 4. The CDR3: CASSPRLAGDNTGELFF. For the CDR3, the DNA is TGTGCCAGCTCACCACGGCTAGCGGGAGACAACACCGGGGAGCTGTTTTTT.

This clone was observed a few times. V usage is TRBV5-6 and J usage is TRBJ1-1; the D is unclear. Per the germline V gene, CDR1 is SGHDT and CDR2 is YYEEEE. CDR3 length: 14 residues. Trimming pared 2 bases from V and 4 bases from J, leaving 12 bases between. CDR3 DNA: TGTGCCAGCAGCTTTGCGGGTGGGTCCACTGAAGCTTTCTTT. The encoded protein is CASSFAGGSTEAFF.

This chain links TRBV10-1 with TRBJ2-3; 7 nucleotides align to TRBD2. The trim removed 7 bases at V and 5 bases at J, leaving 12 bases unmatched. The germline gives CDR1 WNHNN, CDR2 SYGVQD (reference sequence). The CDR3 loop spans 15 amino acids. Here the CDR3 reads CASKAGGSNVDTQYF. The DNA of the CDR3 is TGCGCCAGCAAGGCGGGCGGGAGTAATGTAGATACGCAGTATTTT.

V is TRBV9 and J is TRBJ1-2; the D is unclear. This CDR3 contains 15 residues. CDR1 and CDR2 from the germline V gene are SGDLS and YYNGEE. V was cut by 0 bases and J by 4 bases, with 13 bases left in between. DNA for the CDR3: TGTGCCAGCAGCGTAGACAGTGATTTAAGCTATGGCTACACCTTC. This translates into CASSVDSDLSYGYTF.

In nucleotides, the CDR3 is TGTGCCAGCAGCCAAGGGAACGGGGGCTATGGCTACACCTTC. It encodes CASSQGNGGYGYTF. This chain connects TRBV3-1 (or the pseudogene TRBV3-2) to TRBJ1-2; maybe TRBD1 (5 bases). Germline CDR1 LGHDT, CDR2 YNNKEL (reference sequence). This CDR3 has 14 residues. V lost 1 base and J 4 bases, leaving 10 bases between the germline ends.

This rearrangement joins TRBV19 to TRBJ1-3; 7 bases are a match to TRBD1. The germline gives CDR1 LNHDA, CDR2 SQIVND (reference sequence). This CDR3 spans 13 amino acids. Trimming cost V 7 bases and J 4 bases; bases outside gene matches: 4. CDR3 nucleotides: TGTGCCAGTAACAGGGGAGGAGGAAACACCATATATTTT. Its translation: CASNRGGGNTIYF.